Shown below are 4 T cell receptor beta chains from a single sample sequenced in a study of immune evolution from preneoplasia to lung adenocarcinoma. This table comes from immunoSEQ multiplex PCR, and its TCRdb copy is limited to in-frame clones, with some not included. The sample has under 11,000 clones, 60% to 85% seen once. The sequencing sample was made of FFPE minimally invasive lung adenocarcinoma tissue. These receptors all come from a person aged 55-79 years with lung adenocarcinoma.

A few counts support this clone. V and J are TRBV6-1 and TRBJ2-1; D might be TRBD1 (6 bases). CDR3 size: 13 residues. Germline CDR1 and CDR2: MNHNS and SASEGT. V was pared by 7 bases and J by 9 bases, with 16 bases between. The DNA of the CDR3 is TGTGCCAGCAAAAGACAGGACCCCCCTGAGCAGTTCTTC. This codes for CASKRQDPPEQFF.

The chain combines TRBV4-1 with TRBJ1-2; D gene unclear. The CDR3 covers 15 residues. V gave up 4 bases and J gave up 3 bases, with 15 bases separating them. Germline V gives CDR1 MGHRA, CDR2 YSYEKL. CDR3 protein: CASSLERASDYGYTF. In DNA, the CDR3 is TGCGCCAGCAGCCTAGAGAGGGCCTCGGACTATGGCTACACCTTC.

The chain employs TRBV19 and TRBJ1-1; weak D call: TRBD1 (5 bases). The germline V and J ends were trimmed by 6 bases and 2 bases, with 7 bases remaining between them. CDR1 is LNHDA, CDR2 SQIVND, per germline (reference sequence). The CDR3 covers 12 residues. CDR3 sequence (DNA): TGTGCCAGTAGGGGGCCTAACACTGAAGCTTTCTTT. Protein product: CASRGPNTEAFF.

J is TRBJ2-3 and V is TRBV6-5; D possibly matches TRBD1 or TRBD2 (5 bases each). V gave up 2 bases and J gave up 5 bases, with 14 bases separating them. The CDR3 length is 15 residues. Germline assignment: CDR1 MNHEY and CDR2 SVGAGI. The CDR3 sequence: CASSYRRSGRDTQYF. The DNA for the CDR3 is TGTGCCAGCAGTTACCGGCGTTCGGGGCGAGATACGCAGTATTTT.